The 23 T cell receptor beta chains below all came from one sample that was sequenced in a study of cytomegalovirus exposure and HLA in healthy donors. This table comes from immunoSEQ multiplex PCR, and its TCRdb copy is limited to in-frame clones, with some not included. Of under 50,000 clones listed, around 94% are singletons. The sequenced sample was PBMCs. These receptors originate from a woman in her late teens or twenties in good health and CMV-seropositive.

The chain's CDR3 is CASSLASGNNEQFF. The CDR3 DNA reads as TGTGCCAGCAGCTTGGCTAGCGGGAACAATGAGCAGTTCTTC. The V and J genes are TRBV7-9 and TRBJ2-1, with TRBD2 identical over 9 bases. This CDR3 has 14 residues. J was trimmed by 5 bases and V by 3 bases; bases with no gene match: 2. Per the germline V gene, CDR1 is SEHNR and CDR2 is FQNEAQ (reference sequence).

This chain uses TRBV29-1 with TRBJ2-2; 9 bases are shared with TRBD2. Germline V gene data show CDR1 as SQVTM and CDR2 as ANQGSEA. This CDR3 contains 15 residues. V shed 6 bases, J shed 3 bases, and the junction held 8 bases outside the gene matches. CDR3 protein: CSVLSGSGYTGELFF. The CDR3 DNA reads TGCAGCGTACTTAGCGGGAGTGGGTACACCGGGGAGCTGTTTTTT.

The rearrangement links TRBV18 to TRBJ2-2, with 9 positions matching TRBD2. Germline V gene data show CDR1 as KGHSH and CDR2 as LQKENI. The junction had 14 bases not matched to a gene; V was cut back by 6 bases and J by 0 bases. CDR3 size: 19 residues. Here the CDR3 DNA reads TGTGCCAGCTCCAACCGGGCACCTAGCGGGGCCGCGAACACCGGGGAGCTGTTTTTT. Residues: CASSNRAPSGAANTGELFF.

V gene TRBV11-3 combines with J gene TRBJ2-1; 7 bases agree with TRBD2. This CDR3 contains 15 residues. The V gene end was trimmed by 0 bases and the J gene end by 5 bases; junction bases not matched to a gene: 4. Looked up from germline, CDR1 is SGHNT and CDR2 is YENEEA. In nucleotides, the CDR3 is TGTGCCAGCAGCTTAGATCAAGGACTAGACAATGAGCAGTTCTTC. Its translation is CASSLDQGLDNEQFF. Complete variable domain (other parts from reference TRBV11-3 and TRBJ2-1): EAGVVQSPRYKIIEKKQPVAFWCNPISGHNTLYWYLQNLGQGPELLIRYENEEAVDDSQLPKDRFSAERLKGVDSTLKIQPAELGDSAVYLCASSLDQGLDNEQFFGPGTRLTVL.

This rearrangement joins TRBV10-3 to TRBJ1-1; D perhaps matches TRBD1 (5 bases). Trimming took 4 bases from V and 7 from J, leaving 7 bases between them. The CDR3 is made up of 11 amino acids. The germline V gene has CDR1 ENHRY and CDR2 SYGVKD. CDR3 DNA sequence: TGTGCCATCAGTGGACAGCTTGAAGCTTTCTTT. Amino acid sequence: CAISGQLEAFF.

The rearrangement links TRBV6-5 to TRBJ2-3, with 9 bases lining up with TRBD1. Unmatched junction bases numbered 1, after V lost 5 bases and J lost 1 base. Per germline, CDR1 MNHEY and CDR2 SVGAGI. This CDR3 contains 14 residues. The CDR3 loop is CASSRTGGTDTQYF. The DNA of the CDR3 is TGTGCCAGCAGTAGGACAGGGGGCACAGATACGCAGTATTTT.

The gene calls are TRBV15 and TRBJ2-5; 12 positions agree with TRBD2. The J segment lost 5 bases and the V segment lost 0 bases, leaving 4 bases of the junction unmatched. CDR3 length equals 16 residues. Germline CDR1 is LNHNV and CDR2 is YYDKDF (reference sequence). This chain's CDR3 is CATSRDRGTSGETQYF. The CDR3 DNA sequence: TGTGCCACCAGCAGAGATAGGGGGACTAGCGGGGAGACCCAGTACTTC. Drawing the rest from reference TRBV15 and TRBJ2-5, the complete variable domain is DAMVIQNPRYQVTQFGKPVTLSCSQTLNHNVMYWYQQKSSQAPKLLFHYYDKDFNNEADTPDNFQSRRPNTSFCFLDIRSPGLGDTAMYLCATSRDRGTSGETQYFGPGTRLLVL.

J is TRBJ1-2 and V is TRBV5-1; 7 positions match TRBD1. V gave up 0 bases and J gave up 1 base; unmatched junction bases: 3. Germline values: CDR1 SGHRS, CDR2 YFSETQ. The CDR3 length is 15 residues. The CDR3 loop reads CASSLAGTDNYGYTF. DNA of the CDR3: TGCGCCAGCAGCTTGGCCGGGACAGATAACTATGGCTACACCTTC.

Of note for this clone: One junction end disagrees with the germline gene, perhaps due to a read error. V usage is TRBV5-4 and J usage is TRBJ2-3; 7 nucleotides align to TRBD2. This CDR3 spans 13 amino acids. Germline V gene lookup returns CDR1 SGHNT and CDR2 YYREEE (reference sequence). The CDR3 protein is CPIRLADTDTQYF. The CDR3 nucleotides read TGCCCTATCCGGCTAGCGGACACAGATACGCAGTATTTT.

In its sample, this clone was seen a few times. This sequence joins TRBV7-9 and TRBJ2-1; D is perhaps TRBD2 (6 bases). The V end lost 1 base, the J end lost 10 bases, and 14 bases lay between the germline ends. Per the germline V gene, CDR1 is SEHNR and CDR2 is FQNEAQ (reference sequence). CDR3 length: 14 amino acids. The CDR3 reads CASSLVREVPEQFF. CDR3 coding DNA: TGTGCCAGCAGCTTAGTTAGGGAGGTGCCCGAGCAGTTCTTC.

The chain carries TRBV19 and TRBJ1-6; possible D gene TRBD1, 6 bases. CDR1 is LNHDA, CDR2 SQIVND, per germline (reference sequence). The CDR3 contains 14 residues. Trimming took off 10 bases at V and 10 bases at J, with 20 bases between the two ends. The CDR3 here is CATTPHIGGSPLHF. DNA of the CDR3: TGTGCCACCACACCTCATATAGGGGGATCACCCCTCCACTTT.

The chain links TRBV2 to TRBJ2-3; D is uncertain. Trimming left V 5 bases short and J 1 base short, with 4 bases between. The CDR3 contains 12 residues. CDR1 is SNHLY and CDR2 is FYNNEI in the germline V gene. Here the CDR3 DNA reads TGTGCCAGCAGTTCAGGCACAGATACGCAGTATTTT. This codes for CASSSGTDTQYF.

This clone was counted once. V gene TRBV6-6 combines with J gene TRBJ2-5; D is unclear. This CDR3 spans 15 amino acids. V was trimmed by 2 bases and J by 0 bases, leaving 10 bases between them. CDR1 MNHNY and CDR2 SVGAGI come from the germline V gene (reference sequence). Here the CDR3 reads CASSYGQAYQETQYF. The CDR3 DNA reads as TGTGCCAGCAGTTACGGGCAGGCATACCAAGAGACCCAGTACTTC.

The CDR3 coding sequence is TGCGCCAGCACCAAGGGGGGAGGGATAGCTTTCTTT. This sequence encodes CASTKGGGIAFF. The chain combines TRBV5-1 with TRBJ1-1, with a tentative D call TRBD1 (6 bases). CDR3 length: 12 residues. V lost 6 bases and J lost 10, with 16 bases in between. The germline V gene encodes CDR1 SGHRS and CDR2 YFSETQ.

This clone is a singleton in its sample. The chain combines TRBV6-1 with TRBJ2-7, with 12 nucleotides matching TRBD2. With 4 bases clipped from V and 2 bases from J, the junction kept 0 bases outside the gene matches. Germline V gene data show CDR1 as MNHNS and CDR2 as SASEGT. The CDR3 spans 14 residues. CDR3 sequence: CASSGLAGAYEQYF. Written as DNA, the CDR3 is TGTGCCAGCAGTGGACTAGCGGGGGCCTACGAGCAGTACTTC.

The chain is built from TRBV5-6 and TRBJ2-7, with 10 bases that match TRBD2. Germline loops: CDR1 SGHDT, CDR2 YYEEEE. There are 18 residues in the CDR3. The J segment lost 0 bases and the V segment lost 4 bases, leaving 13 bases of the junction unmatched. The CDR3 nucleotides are TGTGCCAGCAGCCCCAGGGCTAGCGGGAGCCCTAGCTCCTACGAGCAGTACTTC. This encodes CASSPRASGSPSSYEQYF.

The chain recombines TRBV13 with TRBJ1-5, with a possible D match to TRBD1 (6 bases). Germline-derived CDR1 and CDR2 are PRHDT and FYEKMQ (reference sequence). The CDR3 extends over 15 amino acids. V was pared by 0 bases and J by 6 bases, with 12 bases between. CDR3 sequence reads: CASSLGRGAGQPQHF. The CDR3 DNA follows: TGTGCCAGCAGCTTAGGCCGGGGGGCCGGTCAGCCCCAGCATTTT.

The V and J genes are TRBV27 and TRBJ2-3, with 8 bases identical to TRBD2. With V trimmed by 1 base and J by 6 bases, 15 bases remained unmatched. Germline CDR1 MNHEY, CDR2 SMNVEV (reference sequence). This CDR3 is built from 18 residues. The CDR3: CASSLLAGFLPDPDTQYF. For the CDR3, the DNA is TGTGCCAGCAGTTTATTAGCGGGGTTCCTCCCGGATCCGGATACGCAGTATTTT.

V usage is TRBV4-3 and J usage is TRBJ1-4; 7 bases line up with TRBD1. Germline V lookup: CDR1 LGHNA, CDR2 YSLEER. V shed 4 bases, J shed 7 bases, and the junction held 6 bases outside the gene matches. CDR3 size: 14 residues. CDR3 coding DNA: TGCGCCAGCAGCCCCGGGACAGCAGGTGAAAAACTGTTTTTT. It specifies CASSPGTAGEKLFF.

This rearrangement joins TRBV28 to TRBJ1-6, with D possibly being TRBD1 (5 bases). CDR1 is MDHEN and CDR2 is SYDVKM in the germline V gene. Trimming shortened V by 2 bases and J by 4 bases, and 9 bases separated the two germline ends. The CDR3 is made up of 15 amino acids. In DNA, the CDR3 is TGTGCCAGCAGTTTAAGACAGCAATATAATTCACCCCTCCACTTT. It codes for CASSLRQQYNSPLHF.

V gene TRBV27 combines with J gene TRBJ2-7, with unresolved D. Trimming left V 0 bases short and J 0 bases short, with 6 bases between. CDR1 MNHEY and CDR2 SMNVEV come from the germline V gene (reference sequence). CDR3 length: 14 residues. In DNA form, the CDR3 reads TGTGCCAGCAGTTTATCCCCCCTCTCCTACGAGCAGTACTTC. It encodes CASSLSPLSYEQYF.

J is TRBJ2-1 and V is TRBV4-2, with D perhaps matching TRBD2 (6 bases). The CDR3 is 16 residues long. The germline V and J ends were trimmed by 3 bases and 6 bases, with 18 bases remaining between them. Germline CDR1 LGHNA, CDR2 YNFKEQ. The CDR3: CASSQGSTGAGNEQFF. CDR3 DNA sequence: TGTGCCAGCAGCCAGGGCTCAACCGGAGCGGGCAATGAGCAGTTCTTC.

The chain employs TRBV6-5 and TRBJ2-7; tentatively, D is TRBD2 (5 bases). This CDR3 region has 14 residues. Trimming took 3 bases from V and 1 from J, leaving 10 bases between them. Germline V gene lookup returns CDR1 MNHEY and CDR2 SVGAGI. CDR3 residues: CASSYPGDSYEQYF. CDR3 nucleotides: TGTGCCAGCAGTTATCCCGGGGATTCCTACGAGCAGTACTTC.